A selection of T cell receptor beta chains follows, all from one sample in a study of OX40 agonist ivuxolimab in advanced cancers. The repertoire was sequenced with immunoSEQ multiplex PCR; TCRdb's copy has only in-frame clones and lacks some. Among under 80,000 clones, 88% were seen once, and the ten largest hold around 0.8%. This sample comprised CD4+ or CD8+ T cells sorted from blood, obtained in a trial of the OX40 agonist ivuxolimab. The receptors originated from an adult with an advanced solid tumor such as melanoma, head and neck, liver or kidney cancer. Each CDR3 is given without its conserved first and last residue. Fields, in order: clone size, V gene, CDR3 protein. A clone size is listed for some rows: how often the clone was seen (once, few, many), or a class if it is expanded.

. | TRBV28 | ASSRSRTLRETQY
. | TRBV6-5 | ASSNSGQSNSPLH
. | TRBV18 | ASSPSEVKNIQY
. | TRBV7-8 | ASTQLARGGSNQPQH
. | TRBV19 | ASSMSGRSRHGYT
. | TRBV30 | AWDPSGNEQY
once | TRBV6-1 | ASSPTRQGARELF
once | TRBV6-5 | ASSEYRDRGSAF
. | TRBV13 | ASSLGRPSYEQY
. | TRBV25-1 | APDQPQH
. | TRBV5-8 | ASSPTDTQY
. | TRBV5-1 | ASSTQPGQGAGRQY
. | TRBV4-2 | ASSQSAGNAGGDTQY
. | TRBV6-5 | ASRQSSSGNTIY
. | TRBV5-1 | ASSPRGHTTNEKLF
. | TRBV6-5 | ASSYPSQGRHEQY
. | TRBV30 | ACRGTPGNTIY
. | TRBV7-2 | ASQLWEYNEQF
few | TRBV7-9 | ASSFTDQPQH
. | TRBV10-3 | AISEIRNTEAF
. | TRBV10-3 | AISESNTRGVSNTGELF
. | TRBV27 | ASSTDRGNQPQH
. | TRBV5-8 | ASSHARDRDYNEQF
. | TRBV6-1 | ASSEHHNYGYT
. | TRBV5-8 | ASSPGTGVDTEAF